The TCR beta chain described here comes from a study of prognosis after radiotherapy for stage I lung cancer listed by TCRdb under 2021. Background on the whole study: Between early 2018 and early 2019, under 20 stage I NSCLC patients were enrolled in Nanjing, China. Tumor histology was squamous cell carcinoma in over 5 patients and adenocarcinoma in more than 10. The cohort was made up of 10 to 15 men and roughly 6 women, with a median age of around 70 years and an age range of about 53 to 90 years. SBRT was not combined with any concurrent therapy in any patient. The study profiled peripheral blood TCR beta repertoires from stage I NSCLC patients before and after stereotactic body radiotherapy and related them to distant failure. SBRT was given in 3 to 5 fractions with a biologically effective dose of at least 100 Gy, using image-guided IMRT or VMAT. Distant metastases were developed by four of the 19 patients after SBRT, at a median of around seven months, whereas no significant progression was observed in the other 15 patients. For each of the 20 or so patients, one blood sample was taken before SBRT and one after, so the study sequenced approximately 38 samples in total. All patients were regarded as medically inoperable, because of comorbidities in over 10 patients and refusal of surgery in more than 5 patients. Among the enrolled patients, 13 to 15 had newly diagnosed primary stage I lung tumors, while about 5 had oligometastatic NSCLC following surgical resection of the primary tumor. What the research found in general, with its limitations: After SBRT, the count of unique TCR clones dropped from a median of approximately 11,000 beforehand to 6,000 to 7,500 afterward (Wilcoxon paired P=0.011). No determination of tumor specificity was made for expanded TCR clones. Differences in TRBV and TRBJ usage frequencies by metastasis status were reportedly observed in two V genes at baseline and in fewer than 10 V and two J genes after SBRT. Limitations of the study included a small cohort and short follow-up, and the study findings need independent validation. None of the reported P values were adjusted for multiple comparisons. Post-SBRT Shannon entropy and its change from baseline were lower in patients who developed distant metastases; baseline Shannon entropy was not associated with metastases.

The TCR beta CDR3 region was amplified from genomic DNA by two rounds of multiplex PCR. The first PCR round used primers specific to each TRBV and TRBJ gene, and the primer sequences were filed in Chinese patent CN105087789A. Universal primers were used in the second PCR round. The Roche High Pure PCR Template Preparation Kit was used to extract genomic DNA from the frozen PBMCs. The libraries underwent paired-end sequencing with 151 bp reads on an Illumina HiSeq 3000. For the original study's pipeline: CutAdapt was used to discard raw reads that did not contain the multiplex PCR primer sequences. PEAR was used to merge high-quality paired reads into contigs. TRB V, D and J gene segments were assigned to each contig with MiXCR by alignment to reference sequences. CDR3 sequences were clustered by base quality and sequence similarity to remove sequencing errors. Shannon entropy normalized by the natural log of productive TCR sequence number was used as the measure of diversity. Clonality was computed as one minus the ratio of Shannon entropy to the natural log of the number of unique clonotypes. Progression-free survival cut-offs for repertoire metrics were chosen using the Youden index of ROC curves, with analyses run in R 3.5.3. TCRdb applied fastp at Q25 and MiXCR to the public reads, then kept only in-frame beta chains. When rows share a CDR3 protein, they turn into one entry using the most common DNA and genes. These V and J calls are TCRdb output, not the study's own analysis. This sample has over 25,000 distinct CDR3 sequences in its table, and roughly 46% of those were observed once. In total, the top ten clones hold 14% to 15% of the sample.

This clonotype occurred once. Its antigen is currently not known. No much larger clone exists at a distance of one base, and base qualities are not known. A lone read gives weak evidence. A history of other malignancies or of prior chemotherapy or radiotherapy was absent in all patients, and node-negative disease was shown on CT and PET/CT in all patients. Around 6 milliliters of peripheral venous blood were drawn into EDTA tubes at each of two time points. Ficoll-Paque Plus density-gradient centrifugation was used to isolate PBMCs. Samples were stored at -80°C immediately after collection until analysis. V and J are truncated by 7 bases and 2 bases respectively, leaving an intervening sequence of 14 bases. The germline V gene encodes CDR1 MNHEY and CDR2 SVGEGT. The CDR3 numbers 14 residues from cysteine through phenylalanine. Left in the record is the CDR3 DNA by itself, 42 bases read in frame from the first base.

The sample in question was PBMCs, obtained before or after stereotactic body radiation therapy (not recorded which). The sequence links TRBV6-2 or TRBV6-3 to TRBJ1-2; the D gene lacks a confident call. This clonotype was obtained from a donor of 50 years or more with non-small cell lung cancer. The CDR3: CASTENSENYGYTF. In nucleotide form, the sequence is TGTGCCAGCACCGAGAACAGCGAGAACTATGGCTACACCTTC.